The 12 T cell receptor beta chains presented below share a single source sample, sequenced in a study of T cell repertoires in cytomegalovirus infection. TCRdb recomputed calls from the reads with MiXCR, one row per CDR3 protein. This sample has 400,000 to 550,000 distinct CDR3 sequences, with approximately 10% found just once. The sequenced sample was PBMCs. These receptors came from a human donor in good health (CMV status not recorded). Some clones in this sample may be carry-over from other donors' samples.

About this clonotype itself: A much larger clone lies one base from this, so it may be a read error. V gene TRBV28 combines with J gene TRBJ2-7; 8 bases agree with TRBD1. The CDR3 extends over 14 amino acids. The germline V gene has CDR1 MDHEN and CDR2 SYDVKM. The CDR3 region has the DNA TGTGCCAGCACCCACCCTTCCGGGACAGGCCCCACCATTTTC. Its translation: CASTHPSGTGPTIF. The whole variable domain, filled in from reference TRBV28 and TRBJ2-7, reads DVKVTQSSRYLVKRTGEKVFLECVQDMDHENMFWYRQDPGLGLRLIYFSYDVKMKEKGDIPEGYSVSREKKERFSLILESASTNQTSMYLCASTHPSGTGPTIFGPGTRLTVT.

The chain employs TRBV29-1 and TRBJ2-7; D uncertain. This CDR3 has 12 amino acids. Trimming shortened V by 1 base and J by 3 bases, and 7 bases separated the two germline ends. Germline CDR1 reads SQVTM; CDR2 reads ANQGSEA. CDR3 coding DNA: TGCAGCGTTGAAGGATCGGGCTACGAGCAGTACTTC. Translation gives CSVEGSGYEQYF.

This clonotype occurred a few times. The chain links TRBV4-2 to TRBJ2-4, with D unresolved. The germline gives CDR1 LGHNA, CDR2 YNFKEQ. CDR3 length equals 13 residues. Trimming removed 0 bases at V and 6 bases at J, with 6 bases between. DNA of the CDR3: TGTGCCAGCAGCCAAGATGGCTTAAACATTCAGTACTTC. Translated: CASSQDGLNIQYF.

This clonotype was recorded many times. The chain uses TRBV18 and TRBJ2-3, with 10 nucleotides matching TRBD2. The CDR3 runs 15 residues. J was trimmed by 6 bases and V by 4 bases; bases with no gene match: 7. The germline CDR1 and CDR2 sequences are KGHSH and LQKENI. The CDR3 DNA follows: TGTGCCAGCTCACGGTCTAGCGGGAGTGCGGATACGCAGTATTTT. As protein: CASSRSSGSADTQYF.

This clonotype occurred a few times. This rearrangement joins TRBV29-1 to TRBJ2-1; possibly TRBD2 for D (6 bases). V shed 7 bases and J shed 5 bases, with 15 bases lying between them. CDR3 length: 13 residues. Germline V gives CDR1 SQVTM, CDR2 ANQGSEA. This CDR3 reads CSGLGGGDNEQFF. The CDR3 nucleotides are TGCAGCGGGCTCGGGGGTGGGGACAATGAGCAGTTCTTC.

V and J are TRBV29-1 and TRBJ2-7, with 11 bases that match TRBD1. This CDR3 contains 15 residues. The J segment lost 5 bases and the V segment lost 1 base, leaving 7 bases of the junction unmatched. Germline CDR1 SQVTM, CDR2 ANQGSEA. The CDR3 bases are TGCAGCGTTGAAGGCGATTGGACAGGGGGCGACGAGCAGTACTTC. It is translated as CSVEGDWTGGDEQYF.

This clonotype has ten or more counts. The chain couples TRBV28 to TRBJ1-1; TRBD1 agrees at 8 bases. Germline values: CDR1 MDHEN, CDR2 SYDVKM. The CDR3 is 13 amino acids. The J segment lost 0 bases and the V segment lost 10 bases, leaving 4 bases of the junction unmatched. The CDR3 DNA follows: TGTGCCACCGACAGGGGCCTGAACACTGAAGCTTTCTTT. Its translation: CATDRGLNTEAFF.

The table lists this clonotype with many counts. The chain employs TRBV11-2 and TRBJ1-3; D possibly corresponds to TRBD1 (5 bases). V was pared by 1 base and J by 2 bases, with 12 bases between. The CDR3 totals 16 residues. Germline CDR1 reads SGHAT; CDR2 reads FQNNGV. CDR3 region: CASSLAGMSTGNTIYF. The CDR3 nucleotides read TGTGCCAGCAGCTTAGCAGGGATGAGTACTGGAAACACCATATATTTT.

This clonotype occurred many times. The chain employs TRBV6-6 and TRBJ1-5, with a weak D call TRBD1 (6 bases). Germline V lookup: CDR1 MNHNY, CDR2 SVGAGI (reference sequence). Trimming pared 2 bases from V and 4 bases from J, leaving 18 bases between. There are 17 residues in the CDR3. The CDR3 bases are TGTGCCAGCAGTTACCCTCCAGGGGATAGTGGGAATCAGCCCCAGCATTTT. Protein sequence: CASSYPPGDSGNQPQHF.

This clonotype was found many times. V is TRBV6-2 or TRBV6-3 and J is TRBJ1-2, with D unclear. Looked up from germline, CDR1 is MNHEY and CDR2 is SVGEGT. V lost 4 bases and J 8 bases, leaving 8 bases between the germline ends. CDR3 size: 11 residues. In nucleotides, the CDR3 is TGTGCCAGCAGTTCCGGAAGGGGCTACACCTTC. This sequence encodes CASSSGRGYTF.

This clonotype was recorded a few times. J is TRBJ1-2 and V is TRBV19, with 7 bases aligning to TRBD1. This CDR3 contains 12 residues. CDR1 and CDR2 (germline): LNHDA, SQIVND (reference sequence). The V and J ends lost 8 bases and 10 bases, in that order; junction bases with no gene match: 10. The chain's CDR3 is CASEHRQGDYTF. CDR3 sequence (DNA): TGTGCCAGTGAACACAGACAGGGTGACTACACCTTC.

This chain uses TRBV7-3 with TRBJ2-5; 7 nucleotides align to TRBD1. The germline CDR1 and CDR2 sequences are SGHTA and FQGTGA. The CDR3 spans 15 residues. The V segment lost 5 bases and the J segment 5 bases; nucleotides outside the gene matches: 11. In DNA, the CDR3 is TGTGCCAGCAGCATAAACACAGGGGTTCGGGAGACCCAGTACTTC. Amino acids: CASSINTGVRETQYF.